This TCR beta chain was sequenced in a study of T cell repertoires in cytomegalovirus infection. The CDR3 runs 14 residues. V lost 3 bases and J 6 bases, leaving 14 bases between the germline ends. The V gene's germline CDR1 is MDHEN and CDR2 SYDVKM. TCRdb independently ran MiXCR on the reads; one entry per CDR3 protein. The sample records about 300,000 distinct CDR3 sequences, more than 20% being singletons. This clonotype was observed a few times. The sample consisted of PBMCs. The rearrangement uses TRBV28 and TRBJ1-1; tentatively, D is TRBD1 (5 bases). The clonotype was recovered from a human donor in good health (CMV status not recorded). Some clones in this sample may be carry-over from other donors' samples. The CDR3, as DNA: TGTGCCAGCAGTTTGGGGGTTGGGAAGGCTGAAGCTTTCTTT. Encoded protein: CASSLGVGKAEAFF. Using reference TRBV28 and TRBJ1-1 for the parts outside the CDR3, the full variable domain is DVKVTQSSRYLVKRTGEKVFLECVQDMDHENMFWYRQDPGLGLRLIYFSYDVKMKEKGDIPEGYSVSREKKERFSLILESASTNQTSMYLCASSLGVGKAEAFFGQGTRLTVV.